Listed below are T cell receptor beta chains from one sample, sequenced in a study of blood T cell repertoires in COVID-19. Using immunoSEQ multiplex PCR, the repertoire was profiled, and TCRdb retains in-frame clones only, with some absent. The sample has 200,000 to 250,000 clones, roughly nine tenths seen once. The sequenced material came from peripheral blood. The origin of the receptors is a man aged 25 to 40 with acute or convalescent COVID-19. CDR3s include the opening cysteine and the closing phenylalanine or tryptophan. D genes are given only for firm matches. A row's size may be missing; if present it is once, few, many or a size class.

j_call: TRBJ1-2
clone_size: .
d_call: .
v_call: TRBV5-4
cdr3_aa: CASSLGPASGNGYTF
cdr3_nt: TGTGCCAGCAGCTTGGGGCCCGCCTCCGGGAATGGCTACACCTTC

j_call: TRBJ2-2
clone_size: once
d_call: TRBD2
v_call: TRBV28
cdr3_aa: CASTPPAWVAGAPFSTGELFF
cdr3_nt: TGTGCCAGCACACCCCCCGCCTGGGTAGCGGGGGCCCCTTTTAGTACCGGGGAGCTGTTTTTT

j_call: TRBJ2-1
clone_size: .
d_call: TRBD2
v_call: TRBV9
cdr3_aa: CASSRSGTLYNEQFF
cdr3_nt: TGTGCCAGCAGCCGAAGCGGGACCCTATACAATGAGCAGTTCTTC

j_call: TRBJ2-1
clone_size: .
d_call: .
v_call: TRBV12-2
cdr3_aa: CASRLLRRTSGPHEQFF
cdr3_nt: TGTGCAAGTCGCTTACTTCGTAGGACTAGCGGGCCCCATGAGCAGTTCTTC

j_call: TRBJ2-7
clone_size: .
d_call: TRBD2
v_call: TRBV6-1
cdr3_aa: CASSDRGGISYEQYF
cdr3_nt: TGTGCCAGCAGTGACCGGGGAGGGATCTCCTACGAGCAGTACTTC

j_call: TRBJ2-5
clone_size: .
d_call: .
v_call: TRBV11-3
cdr3_aa: CASSLNSQETQYF
cdr3_nt: TGTGCCAGCAGCTTAAACAGCCAAGAGACCCAGTACTTC

j_call: TRBJ2-7
clone_size: once
d_call: .
v_call: TRBV6-5
cdr3_aa: CASSQTWTVNEQYF
cdr3_nt: TGTGCCAGCAGCCAGACTTGGACAGTAAACGAGCAGTACTTC

j_call: TRBJ2-7
clone_size: .
d_call: TRBD1
v_call: TRBV28
cdr3_aa: CASSLTGAYEQYF
cdr3_nt: TGTGCCAGCAGTTTGACAGGGGCCTACGAGCAGTACTTC

j_call: TRBJ2-7
clone_size: .
d_call: TRBD1
v_call: TRBV19
cdr3_aa: CASSMGTGGIYEQYF
cdr3_nt: TGTGCCAGTAGTATGGGGACAGGGGGCATCTACGAGCAGTACTTC

j_call: TRBJ2-1
clone_size: .
d_call: TRBD2
v_call: TRBV10-3
cdr3_aa: CAISELQRGFNEQFF
cdr3_nt: TGTGCCATCAGCGAGCTACAGCGGGGTTTTAATGAGCAGTTCTTC

j_call: TRBJ1-2
clone_size: .
d_call: .
v_call: TRBV5-6
cdr3_aa: CASSLDRANYGYTF
cdr3_nt: TGTGCCAGCAGCTTGGACAGGGCTAACTATGGCTACACCTTC

j_call: TRBJ2-1
clone_size: .
d_call: TRBD1
v_call: TRBV14
cdr3_aa: CASSRPGQVYNEQFF
cdr3_nt: TGTGCCAGCAGCCGACCGGGACAGGTCTACAATGAGCAGTTCTTC

j_call: TRBJ1-5
clone_size: .
d_call: TRBD1
v_call: TRBV28
cdr3_aa: CASRQGVRQPQHF
cdr3_nt: TGTGCCAGCAGACAGGGGGTACGGCAGCCCCAGCATTTT

j_call: TRBJ2-5
clone_size: few
d_call: TRBD2
v_call: TRBV28
cdr3_aa: CASSYRTSVRETQYF
cdr3_nt: TGTGCCAGCAGTTACAGGACTAGCGTACGGGAGACCCAGTACTTC

j_call: TRBJ1-6
clone_size: .
d_call: .
v_call: TRBV21-1
cdr3_aa: CASSPIERRSPLHF
cdr3_nt: TGTGCCAGCAGCCCCATCGAGAGGCGGTCACCCCTCCACTTT

j_call: TRBJ2-1
clone_size: .
d_call: TRBD2
v_call: TRBV29-1
cdr3_aa: CSVYSGGAYNEQFF
cdr3_nt: TGCAGCGTCTACAGCGGGGGGGCCTACAATGAGCAGTTCTTC

j_call: TRBJ2-7
clone_size: .
d_call: TRBD2
v_call: TRBV29-1
cdr3_aa: CSVVLAGSYEQYF
cdr3_nt: TGCAGCGTTGTTCTAGCGGGAAGCTACGAGCAGTACTTC

j_call: TRBJ1-3
clone_size: .
d_call: .
v_call: TRBV6-5
cdr3_aa: CASTSRGVGNTIYF
cdr3_nt: TGTGCCAGCACCTCCAGGGGTGTCGGAAACACCATATATTTT

j_call: TRBJ2-1
clone_size: .
d_call: TRBD2
v_call: TRBV20-1
cdr3_aa: CSASTSGRGGNEQFF
cdr3_nt: TGCAGTGCCAGTACTAGCGGGAGGGGTGGCAATGAGCAGTTCTTC

j_call: TRBJ2-3
clone_size: .
d_call: TRBD1
v_call: TRBV9
cdr3_aa: CASSVAGQGGQDTQYF
cdr3_nt: TGTGCCAGCAGCGTAGCCGGACAGGGGGGGCAAGATACGCAGTATTTT

j_call: TRBJ2-1
clone_size: .
d_call: TRBD2
v_call: TRBV28
cdr3_aa: CASNPWGGYNEQFF
cdr3_nt: TGTGCCAGCAATCCATGGGGGGGGTACAATGAGCAGTTCTTC

j_call: TRBJ2-7
clone_size: .
d_call: TRBD1
v_call: TRBV28
cdr3_aa: CASRLTGTGGYEQYF
cdr3_nt: TGTGCCAGCAGGTTAACCGGGACAGGGGGTTACGAGCAGTACTTC

j_call: TRBJ1-2
clone_size: .
d_call: TRBD1
v_call: TRBV5-4
cdr3_aa: CASRQGDINYGYTF
cdr3_nt: TGTGCCAGCAGACAGGGGGATATTAACTATGGCTACACCTTC

j_call: TRBJ2-3
clone_size: .
d_call: TRBD2
v_call: TRBV7-2
cdr3_aa: CASSLASLAGDTQYF
cdr3_nt: TGTGCCAGCAGCTTAGCTTCCCTAGCGGGAGATACGCAGTATTTT

j_call: TRBJ2-2
clone_size: .
d_call: TRBD2
v_call: TRBV3-1/TRBV3-2
cdr3_aa: CASRYTSGTGELFF
cdr3_nt: TGTGCCAGCAGATACACTAGCGGCACCGGGGAGCTGTTTTTT

j_call: TRBJ2-1
clone_size: once
d_call: .
v_call: TRBV18
cdr3_aa: CASSPLGTTGASSYNEQFF
cdr3_nt: TGTGCCAGCTCACCTCTCGGCACAACAGGAGCGAGCTCCTACAATGAGCAGTTCTTC